This passage covers 30 T cell receptor beta chains from one sample sequenced in a study of T-cell memory formation after mild COVID-19. TCRdb independently ran MiXCR on the 5' RACE reads; one entry per CDR3 protein. The table lists fewer than 450,000 distinct CDR3 sequences, around 21% of them singletons. The specimen sequenced was PBMCs or a T cell subset sorted from them (not recorded which). These receptors all stem from an adult woman who had mild COVID-19 (a few samples of this study predate the infection). Cell type and time point are not known.

The chain has TRBV3-1 and TRBJ2-3, with a possible D match to TRBD1 (7 bases). The CDR3 runs to 15 residues. Germline V gene sequence: CDR1 LGHDT, CDR2 YNNKEL (reference sequence). V was shortened by 1 base and J by 2 bases, with 10 bases between the two germline ends. The CDR3 reads CASSQGGTATDTQYF. Here the CDR3 DNA reads TGTGCCAGCAGCCAAGGCGGGACAGCCACAGATACGCAGTATTTT.

This clonotype came up many times. The gene calls are TRBV10-3 and TRBJ2-5; 11 bases fit TRBD2. Germline CDR1 ENHRY, CDR2 SYGVKD. The CDR3 is 15 amino acids. Trimming took 4 bases from V and 5 from J; bases not matched to a gene: 6. CDR3 residues: CAISAGLAEGETQYF. The DNA for the CDR3 is TGTGCCATCAGTGCGGGACTAGCGGAAGGGGAGACCCAGTACTTC.

This clonotype was seen more than once but under ten times. The rearrangement joins TRBV7-2 to TRBJ2-7; D uncertain. This CDR3 spans 12 amino acids. Trimming shortened V by 2 bases and J by 6 bases, and 8 bases separated the two germline ends. CDR1 is SGHTA and CDR2 is FQGNSA in the germline V gene. The CDR3 region has the DNA TGTGCCAGCAGCTTATATCTTGGCGAGCAGTACTTC. This encodes CASSLYLGEQYF. Full variable domain (remainder filled in from reference TRBV7-2 and TRBJ2-7): GAGVSQSPSNKVTEKGKDVELRCDPISGHTALYWYRQSLGQGLEFLIYFQGNSAPDKSGLPSDRFSAERTGGSVSTLTIQRTQQEDSAVYLCASSLYLGEQYFGPGTRLTVT.

The rearrangement uses TRBV7-2 and TRBJ1-2, with D unclear. The V gene's germline CDR1 is SGHTA and CDR2 FQGNSA. The CDR3 totals 13 residues. V gave up 0 bases and J gave up 5 bases, with 7 bases separating them. CDR3 region: CASSLAGRYGYTF. CDR3 DNA sequence: TGTGCCAGCAGCTTAGCCGGGCGGTATGGCTACACCTTC.

This clonotype has just a few counts. This chain uses TRBV7-9 with TRBJ2-5, with a weak D call TRBD1 (6 bases). Germline V gene data show CDR1 as SEHNR and CDR2 as FQNEAQ (reference sequence). Trimming removed 3 bases from V and 5 bases from J, with 22 bases in between. The CDR3 runs to 17 residues. CDR3: CASSFSVGAYREETQYF. CDR3 nucleotides: TGTGCCAGCAGCTTCTCCGTAGGGGCCTACAGGGAGGAGACCCAGTACTTC.

This clonotype has just a few counts. The chain recombines TRBV6-6 with TRBJ1-2; D is undetermined. Trimming took off 0 bases at V and 8 bases at J, with 16 bases between the two ends. The CDR3 has 15 amino acids. Germline CDR1 and CDR2: MNHNY and SVGAGI (reference sequence). CDR3 nucleotides: TGTGCCAGCAGTTACTCTCTGGAGCCCCCGGGAGGCTACACCTTC. This gives the protein CASSYSLEPPGGYTF.

A few counts support this clonotype. The CDR3: CSAIGGGAGGELFF. As DNA, the CDR3 is TGCAGTGCTATTGGGGGGGGCGCCGGCGGGGAGCTGTTTTTT. This chain joins TRBV20-1 and TRBJ2-2, with a weak D call TRBD2 (7 bases). V dropped 4 bases and J dropped 7 bases, with 16 bases sitting between them. CDR1 is DFQATT and CDR2 is SNEGSKA in the germline V gene (reference sequence). This CDR3 has 14 amino acids.

This chain joins TRBV29-1 and TRBJ2-7, with a weak D call TRBD1 (5 bases). This CDR3 region has 13 residues. The V end lost 5 bases, the J end lost 5 bases, and 16 bases lay between the germline ends. CDR1 and CDR2 from the germline V gene are SQVTM and ANQGSEA. The CDR3 coding sequence is TGCAGCGTTCCCTTGGGGCTCGCGGACGAGCAGTACTTC. This encodes CSVPLGLADEQYF.

This clonotype has just a few counts. This chain connects TRBV7-9 to TRBJ2-1; 10 bases match TRBD2. V dropped 3 bases and J dropped 7; count of bases not matched to a gene: 3. Germline-derived CDR1 and CDR2 are SEHNR and FQNEAQ (reference sequence). This CDR3 contains 14 residues. The CDR3 DNA follows: TGTGCCAGCAGCTTGAGCGGGAGGGGAAATGAGCAGTTCTTC. This gives the protein CASSLSGRGNEQFF.

The chain carries TRBV27 and TRBJ2-1; D is possibly TRBD1 or TRBD2 (5 bases each). The germline V gene encodes CDR1 MNHEY and CDR2 SMNVEV (reference sequence). Trimming took 7 bases from V and 0 from J, leaving 13 bases between them. The length of the CDR3 is 15 residues. The CDR3 coding sequence is TGTGCCAGCATCCGCCTTGGGGGCTCCTACAATGAGCAGTTCTTC. It encodes CASIRLGGSYNEQFF.

This clonotype was detected a few times. The CDR3 here is CASGLVQGGTYTDTQYF. The CDR3 nucleotides read TGTGCTAGTGGTTTGGTACAAGGCGGGACTTACACAGATACGCAGTATTTT. This chain joins TRBV12-5 and TRBJ2-3; possibly TRBD2 for D (6 bases). Germline-derived CDR1 and CDR2 are LGHNT and FRNRAP. The CDR3 extends over 17 amino acids. Trimming took 0 bases from V and 2 from J, leaving 15 bases between them.

V is TRBV20-1 and J is TRBJ1-6; D may be TRBD1 (6 bases). The CDR3 is made up of 14 amino acids. Deletions cut 8 bases from V and 7 bases from J, with 18 bases between. From germline, CDR1 is DFQATT and CDR2 SNEGSKA (reference sequence). The CDR3 region is CSPKQGGGNSPLHF. CDR3 sequence (DNA): TGCAGTCCTAAACAGGGAGGAGGCAATTCACCCCTCCACTTT.

The chain has TRBV5-5 and TRBJ1-1; TRBD1 matches 8 bases. Germline V gene data show CDR1 as SGHKS and CDR2 as YYEKEE (reference sequence). V shed 4 bases and J 4 bases; nucleotides not matched to a gene: 15. This CDR3 is built from 17 residues. The CDR3 DNA sequence: TGTGCCAGCAGCCCCGGGGTGAGCAGGGGGCAGGGCACTGAAGCTTTCTTT. Translation: CASSPGVSRGQGTEAFF.

The V call is TRBV25-1, the J call TRBJ2-4; 10 bases line up with TRBD1. CDR1 is MGHDK, CDR2 SYGVNS, per germline. The ends lost 8 bases at V and 3 bases at J; junction bases unmatched: 10. CDR3 length: 16 residues. As DNA, the CDR3 is TGTGCCAGCGCGGATGGACAGGGGGGAGGCAAAAACATTCAGTACTTC. Protein product: CASADGQGGGKNIQYF.

The sample holds a few counts of this clonotype. The chain has TRBV12-3 or TRBV12-4 and TRBJ1-1; no reliable D call. Between the trimmed V and J ends, which lost 7 bases and 1 base, there was a span of 19 bases. The CDR3 is made up of 16 amino acids. In DNA form, the CDR3 reads TGTGCCAGCACCTCCCCCGAATACGGCGGGAACACTGAAGCTTTCTTT. Translation: CASTSPEYGGNTEAFF.

The chain carries TRBV12-3 or TRBV12-4 and TRBJ1-2; no clear D gene. This CDR3 has 13 amino acids. V was clipped by 1 base and J by 5 bases, with 8 bases between them. This chain's CDR3 is CASSLGELYGYTF. In DNA form, the CDR3 reads TGTGCCAGCAGTTTAGGGGAGTTATATGGCTACACCTTC.

This clonotype was observed a few times. This CDR3 is CASSQGGTNEKLFF. CDR3 in DNA: TGTGCCAGCAGCCAGGGTGGAACTAATGAAAAACTGTTTTTT. V and J are TRBV4-2 and TRBJ1-4, with D hard to call. The germline CDR1 and CDR2 sequences are LGHNA and YNFKEQ. Trimming took off 3 bases at V and 1 base at J, with 6 bases between the two ends. The CDR3 is 14 residues long.

V gene TRBV14 combines with J gene TRBJ2-2, with D tentatively TRBD2 (5 bases). Germline CDR1 and CDR2: SGHDN and FVKESK. The CDR3 runs to 13 residues. Trimming left V 2 bases short and J 5 bases short, with 6 bases between. CDR3 in amino acids: CASSQRRTGELFF. The CDR3 coding sequence is TGTGCCAGCAGCCAAAGGAGGACCGGGGAGCTGTTTTTT.

The chain employs TRBV5-1 and TRBJ1-2; D remains unclear. CDR1 is SGHRS and CDR2 is YFSETQ in the germline V gene. The CDR3 runs 14 residues. V lost 2 bases, J lost 8 bases, and 16 bases lay in between. The CDR3 sequence: CASSLGYQGSGYTF. The DNA for the CDR3 is TGCGCCAGCAGCTTAGGCTACCAAGGGAGCGGCTACACCTTC.

This chain connects TRBV20-1 to TRBJ2-3, with D maybe TRBD2 (6 bases). CDR1 is DFQATT and CDR2 is SNEGSKA in the germline V gene (reference sequence). This CDR3 comprises 15 residues. Trimming shortened V by 6 bases and J by 0 bases, and 16 bases separated the two germline ends. CDR3 protein: CSAPYGTDSTDTQYF. The CDR3 nucleotides are TGCAGTGCCCCTTACGGGACTGATAGCACAGATACGCAGTATTTT.

A few counts support this clonotype. The chain couples TRBV12-3 or TRBV12-4 to TRBJ1-6; D ambiguous. This CDR3 has 15 residues. Trimming pared 2 bases from V and 0 bases from J, leaving 5 bases between. CDR3 bases: TGTGCCAGCAGTTTATCGAGCTCCTATAATTCACCCCTCCACTTT. It yields the protein CASSLSSSYNSPLHF.

The V call is TRBV4-2, the J call TRBJ1-2, with D perhaps matching TRBD1 (5 bases). CDR3 length: 15 residues. From germline, CDR1 is LGHNA and CDR2 YNFKEQ. V was shortened by 0 bases and J by 3 bases, with 11 bases between the two germline ends. In nucleotides, the CDR3 is TGTGCCAGCAGCCAAGATCGGGACGCCGACTATGGCTACACCTTC. Protein sequence: CASSQDRDADYGYTF.

The rearrangement joins TRBV21-1 to TRBJ2-6; the D call in the table, TRBD1, was not verified against the DNA. TRBV21-1 is a pseudogene locus. The CDR3 extends over 18 amino acids. CDR3 bases: TGTGCCAGCAGCAGAGTACAGGGGGGAGTCTCTGGGGCCAACGTCCTGACTTTC. Its protein is CASSRVQGGVSGANVLTF.

The chain links TRBV7-2 to TRBJ2-5; 7 nucleotides match TRBD2. The CDR3 has 16 amino acids. CDR1 is SGHTA and CDR2 is FQGNSA in the germline V gene. Trimming at V came to 5 bases and at J to 3 bases, leaving 12 bases not matched to a gene. CDR3 in DNA: TGTGCCAGCAGCAGAGGGATCCTAGCGGTAGAAGAGACCCAGTACTTC. Residues: CASSRGILAVEETQYF.

V gene TRBV7-3 combines with J gene TRBJ1-3; TRBD1 matches at 9 bases. Per the germline V gene, CDR1 is SGHTA and CDR2 is FQGTGA. J gave up 2 bases and V 6 bases, and 5 bases lay outside the gene matches. The CDR3 has 15 residues. The CDR3 nucleotides read TGTGCCAGCAGTCCGGGACAGGGCGCTGGAAACACCATATATTTT. It encodes CASSPGQGAGNTIYF.

There are a few counts of this clonotype. In DNA form, the CDR3 reads TGCGCCAGCAGCCAAGGAGGAGAAGGGAACCAGCCCCAGCATTTT. Its protein product is CASSQGGEGNQPQHF. The gene calls are TRBV4-1 and TRBJ1-5; no firm D call. Trimming took off 1 base at V and 7 bases at J, with 14 bases between the two ends. The CDR3 consists of 15 residues. The germline V gene has CDR1 MGHRA and CDR2 YSYEKL.

This clonotype was seen many times. The genes are TRBV29-1 and TRBJ2-1, with D perhaps TRBD1 (5 bases). Trimming removed 3 bases from V and 6 bases from J, with 6 bases in between. The germline CDR1 and CDR2 sequences are SQVTM and ANQGSEA. This CDR3 comprises 11 residues. This CDR3 is CSVDRVNEQFF. The CDR3 bases are TGCAGCGTTGACAGGGTCAATGAGCAGTTCTTC.

This clonotype has at least ten counts. V usage is TRBV6-5 and J usage is TRBJ2-1; 11 bases align to TRBD2. CDR1 MNHEY and CDR2 SVGAGI come from the germline V gene. The CDR3 is 15 residues long. Trimming removed 6 bases from V and 4 bases from J; junction bases left unmatched: 5. The CDR3 DNA reads TGTGCCAGCAGACCCGGGACTAGCGGTTACAATGAGCAGTTCTTC. This gives the protein CASRPGTSGYNEQFF.

This clonotype came up a few times. The chain employs TRBV5-1 and TRBJ1-5, with D possibly TRBD1 on 6 matching bases. Trimming cost V 7 bases and J 2 bases, with 13 bases left between them. Germline V gene lookup returns CDR1 SGHRS and CDR2 YFSETQ. The CDR3 is 14 residues long. CDR3 protein: CASREGVGNQPQHF. For the CDR3, the DNA is TGCGCCAGCCGCGAGGGGGTGGGCAATCAGCCCCAGCATTTT.

V usage is TRBV6-6 and J usage is TRBJ2-5, with 10 bases fitting TRBD1. J lost 5 bases, V lost 2 bases, and 2 bases had no gene match. Germline V gene data show CDR1 as MNHNY and CDR2 as SVGAGI (reference sequence). The CDR3 length is 14 residues. CDR3 residues: CASSYGTGDETQYF. The CDR3 coding sequence is TGTGCCAGCAGTTACGGGACAGGGGATGAGACCCAGTACTTC.